This T cell receptor beta chain was found in a study of shared clonotypes between healthy human individuals. Study at large: There were three CD4 naive, three CD4 memory, two CD8 naive and one CD8 memory plates per donor. Points from the study as a whole: Estimated richness was generally greater in naive than memory subsets.

Concerning this clone: What it binds is not known.

Germline V gene sequence: CDR1 MRHNA, CDR2 SNTAGT. The CDR3 consists of 15 residues. The V segment lost 5 bases and the J segment 7 bases; nucleotides outside the gene matches: 9. It was CD45RO-negative cells, positively selected for CCR7, that made up naive CD8 cells, with terminally differentiated effector memory CD45RA+ cells excluded. Adult donors, all healthy and HIV-negative, had no recent acute infections or vaccinations. Clones were sequenced by immunoSEQ multiplex PCR, and TCRdb holds only the in-frame ones, with some missing. The sample shows around 700,000 clones, about 92% of them seen only once.

The source material was naive CD8+ T cells sorted from blood. This receptor was obtained from a man aged 30 to 45 in good health. The chain joins TRBV6-4 to TRBJ2-2; 8 nucleotides align to TRBD1. The CDR3 coding sequence is TGTGCCAGCAGTCCCCGGGACAGGCGAAACGGGGAGCTGTTTTTT. It specifies CASSPRDRRNGELFF.